One and the same sample provided the 15 T cell receptor beta chains below, sequenced in a study of blood T cell repertoires in COVID-19. Only in-frame clones appear in the TCRdb table, and some are missing; sequencing was by immunoSEQ multiplex PCR. The table lists roughly 410,000 clones, more than 80% of them singletons. Source material: peripheral blood. These receptors came from a man aged 35 to 55 with acute or convalescent COVID-19.

V is TRBV29-1 and J is TRBJ1-3; D possibly corresponds to TRBD1 (5 bases). The CDR3 sequence is 15 residues long. The V end was cut by 4 bases, the J end by 0 bases, with 13 bases between. Germline V gives CDR1 SQVTM, CDR2 ANQGSEA. The CDR3 sequence: CSVVVQGYSGNTIYF. CDR3 nucleotide sequence: TGCAGCGTTGTAGTTCAGGGTTACTCTGGAAACACCATATATTTT.

This chain joins TRBV7-3 and TRBJ2-3, with 7 positions matching TRBD1. This CDR3 contains 14 residues. Unmatched junction bases numbered 5, after V lost 5 bases and J lost 3 bases. CDR1 is SGHTA and CDR2 is FQGTGA in the germline V gene. The CDR3 here is CASSQTGFTDTQYF. The CDR3 DNA is TGTGCCAGCAGCCAGACAGGGTTTACAGATACGCAGTATTTT. Using reference TRBV7-3 and TRBJ2-3 for the parts outside the CDR3, the full variable domain is GAGVSQTPSNKVTEKGKYVELRCDPISGHTALYWYRQSLGQGPEFLIYFQGTGAADDSGLPNDRFFAVRPEGSVSTLKIQRTERGDSAVYLCASSQTGFTDTQYFGPGTRLTVL.

The V call is TRBV20-1, the J call TRBJ2-3; no firm D call. V was cut by 7 bases and J by 0 bases, with 5 bases left in between. The CDR3 spans 11 residues. From germline, CDR1 is DFQATT and CDR2 SNEGSKA (reference sequence). CDR3 protein: CSGESTDTQYF. The CDR3, as DNA: TGCAGTGGCGAAAGCACAGATACGCAGTATTTT.

The chain employs TRBV7-6 and TRBJ2-7; possible D gene TRBD2, 5 bases. This CDR3 is built from 14 residues. V lost 5 bases, J lost 6 bases, and 17 bases lay in between. Per the germline V gene, CDR1 is SGHVS and CDR2 is FNYEAQ. CDR3 loop: CASSPRTTAGEQYF. As DNA, the CDR3 is TGTGCCAGCAGCCCACGGACCACCGCGGGCGAGCAGTACTTC.

This chain uses TRBV4-1 with TRBJ1-5, with D perhaps TRBD1 (5 bases). Trimming took 3 bases from V and 4 from J, leaving 19 bases between them. The germline CDR1 and CDR2 sequences are MGHRA and YSYEKL. The CDR3 runs 17 residues. For the CDR3, the DNA is TGCGCCAGCAGCCACGGTTGGCGGCAGGGCCATAATCAGCCCCAGCATTTT. It is translated as CASSHGWRQGHNQPQHF.

The chain joins TRBV7-2 to TRBJ2-3, with 12 bases lining up with TRBD2. This CDR3 region has 17 residues. Germline-derived CDR1 and CDR2 are SGHTA and FQGNSA. The V and J ends lost 5 bases and 5 bases, in that order; junction bases with no gene match: 11. DNA for the CDR3: TGTGCCAGCAGCGTAACTAGCGGGGGGCCCCATGAAGATACGCAGTATTTT. It translates to CASSVTSGGPHEDTQYF.

CDR3 DNA sequence: TGTGCCAGCAGTGACACAGGGAGCACTGAAGCTTTCTTT. Its protein is CASSDTGSTEAFF. V gene TRBV27 combines with J gene TRBJ1-1; D perhaps matches TRBD1 (6 bases). Germline values: CDR1 MNHEY, CDR2 SMNVEV (reference sequence). V was cut by 5 bases and J by 4 bases, with 11 bases left in between. This CDR3 is built from 13 residues.

The rearrangement uses TRBV3-1 (or the pseudogene TRBV3-2) and TRBJ1-2; 8 nucleotides agree with TRBD1. From germline, CDR1 is LGHDT and CDR2 YNNKEL (reference sequence). The CDR3 runs 16 residues. V was clipped by 4 bases and J by 2 bases; unmatched bases: 9. The CDR3 sequence is CASSRSGTGSNYGYTF. CDR3 DNA sequence: TGTGCCAGCAGCCGATCCGGGACAGGATCGAACTATGGCTACACCTTC.

This chain uses TRBV19 with TRBJ1-2; D unclear. The CDR3 contains 13 residues. V was cut by 0 bases and J by 5 bases, with 7 bases left in between. CDR1 is LNHDA and CDR2 is SQIVND in the germline V gene (reference sequence). CDR3 amino acids: CASSIEAQYGYTF. The CDR3 DNA is TGTGCCAGTAGTATAGAGGCCCAGTATGGCTACACCTTC.

In nucleotides, the CDR3 is TGTGCCAGTAAGACAGGCAATCAGCCCCAGCATTTT. The encoded protein is CASKTGNQPQHF. V is TRBV19 and J is TRBJ1-5, with D possibly being TRBD1 (5 bases). The CDR3 covers 12 residues. Trimming shortened V by 7 bases and J by 2 bases, and 6 bases separated the two germline ends. Germline V gives CDR1 LNHDA, CDR2 SQIVND (reference sequence).

The V call is TRBV5-1, the J call TRBJ2-7, with TRBD2 as a possible D gene (5 bases). The CDR3 is 16 residues long. Germline V gene sequence: CDR1 SGHRS, CDR2 YFSETQ. The V end was cut by 3 bases, the J end by 1 base, with 17 bases between. CDR3 nucleotides: TGCGCCAGCAGCTCAGACGCGGGTTATGGTTCCTACGAGCAGTACTTC. Translated, it gives CASSSDAGYGSYEQYF.

The chain has TRBV5-1 and TRBJ2-5; TRBD1 agrees at 7 bases. Germline CDR1 SGHRS, CDR2 YFSETQ. V shed 5 bases and J 3 bases; nucleotides not matched to a gene: 7. The CDR3 is 14 amino acids. The CDR3 reads CASSLSGTEETQYF. The CDR3 coding sequence is TGCGCCAGCAGTCTGTCGGGGACAGAAGAGACCCAGTACTTC.

The genes are TRBV5-1 and TRBJ1-1; TRBD1 matches at 7 bases. The V and J ends lost 4 bases and 11 bases, in that order; junction bases with no gene match: 11. CDR3 length: 13 residues. Germline V gene data show CDR1 as SGHRS and CDR2 as YFSETQ. The DNA of the CDR3 is TGCGCCAGCAGCGAGGGACAGAGTTTTCATGCTTTCTTT. It translates to CASSEGQSFHAFF. Full variable domain (outside the CDR3, taken from reference TRBV5-1 and TRBJ1-1): KAGVTQTPRYLIKTRGQQVTLSCSPISGHRSVSWYQQTPGQGLQFLFEYFSETQRNKGNFPGRFSGRQFSNSRSEMNVSTLELGDSALYLCASSEGQSFHAFFGQGTRLTVV.

The J gene is TRBJ1-2, the V gene TRBV29-1; TRBD1 aligns across 7 bases. The CDR3 length is 15 residues. Germline CDR1 is SQVTM and CDR2 is ANQGSEA. V lost 3 bases, J lost 1 base, and 8 bases stayed unmatched. The CDR3 DNA is TGCAGCGTTGAGACAGGGCAGGGGCTTAACTATGGCTACACCTTC. It translates to CSVETGQGLNYGYTF.

To note about this clone: In the same sample, other DNA sequences code for this CDR3. The chain employs TRBV5-1 and TRBJ2-2; 7 bases fit TRBD1. This CDR3 is built from 17 residues. V gave up 3 bases and J gave up 1 base; unmatched junction bases: 9. Per germline, CDR1 SGHRS and CDR2 YFSETQ. This chain's CDR3 is CASSSPRTGGNTGELFF. The DNA for the CDR3 is TGCGCCAGCAGCTCCCCGAGGACAGGAGGGAACACCGGGGAGCTGTTTTTT.